These 8 T cell receptor beta chains share one sample of origin, sequenced in a study of HIV-infected children after antiretroviral therapy interruption. RNA-based 3' RACE libraries used unique molecular identifiers. TCRdb ran MiXCR on the 3' RACE reads and lists one entry per CDR3 protein. The sample records about 89,000 distinct CDR3 sequences, about 7.2% being singletons. Stated treatment: PENTA 11 planned treatment interruption arm or continuous ART arm. Material: CD45RA+ CD4+ T cells from PBMCs, pooled from several time points, obtained from a donor given antiretroviral therapy, either interrupted or continuous. Subset described: naive CD4+ CD45RA+ CD45RO- T cells. The receptors here all came from a pool of human donors with HIV.

This chain connects TRBV5-1 to TRBJ2-5; no clear D gene. The CDR3 has 14 residues. V lost 0 bases and J 4 bases, leaving 10 bases between the germline ends. CDR1 is SGHRS and CDR2 is YFSETQ in the germline V gene. The CDR3 sequence: CASSLAEVGETQYF. CDR3 sequence (DNA): TGCGCCAGCAGCTTGGCCGAGGTAGGAGAGACCCAGTACTTC.

This clonotype was detected ten times or more. This chain links TRBV7-3 with TRBJ2-2; 7 positions agree with TRBD1. J was trimmed by 1 base and V by 5 bases; bases with no gene match: 10. Germline-derived CDR1 and CDR2 are SGHTA and FQGTGA. This CDR3 has 17 residues. This CDR3 is CASSAKNRGRNTGELFF. Written as DNA, the CDR3 is TGTGCCAGCAGCGCAAAAAACAGGGGCAGGAACACCGGGGAGCTGTTTTTT.

This clonotype was counted only a few times. The rearrangement uses TRBV25-1 and TRBJ1-3, with D tentatively TRBD1 (5 bases). The CDR3 has 22 residues. Looked up from germline, CDR1 is MGHDK and CDR2 is SYGVNS. V was cut by 2 bases and J by 0 bases, with 29 bases left in between. The CDR3 protein is CASSEQRGSSSPLSFSGNTIYF. CDR3 sequence (DNA): TGTGCCAGCAGTGAACAGCGGGGGAGCTCATCCCCCTTATCTTTCTCTGGAAACACCATATATTTT.

This clonotype was observed many times. The genes are TRBV5-1 and TRBJ2-7; D gene ambiguous. This CDR3 has 11 amino acids. CDR1 and CDR2 from the germline V gene are SGHRS and YFSETQ. With 2 bases removed from V and 5 bases from J, the gap between germline ends came to 5 bases. CDR3 nucleotide sequence: TGCGCCAGCAGCTTCTCTAACGAGCAGTACTTC. Translating it yields CASSFSNEQYF.

This clonotype was observed a few times. The chain combines TRBV5-3 with TRBJ2-5, with D tentatively TRBD1 (6 bases). TRBV5-3 qualifies as an ORF whose function is uncertain. Trimming took off 4 bases at V and 2 bases at J, with 15 bases between the two ends. The CDR3 consists of 15 residues. The CDR3 spells CARSATGPEQETQYF. The CDR3 nucleotides read TGTGCCAGAAGCGCGACAGGTCCGGAACAAGAGACCCAGTACTTC.

This rearrangement joins TRBV5-4 to TRBJ2-7, with D unclear. CDR1 is SGHNT and CDR2 is YYREEE in the germline V gene (reference sequence). V was clipped by 2 bases and J by 3 bases, with 9 bases between them. The CDR3 consists of 13 residues. The CDR3 nucleotides read TGTGCCAGCAGCTTCTTTGGGGTCTACGAGCAGTACTTC. Translated, it gives CASSFFGVYEQYF.

Many counts were recorded for this clonotype. V is TRBV10-3 and J is TRBJ2-3; 10 positions match TRBD2. V gave up 6 bases and J gave up 4 bases; unmatched junction bases: 7. The CDR3 runs 15 residues. Germline V gene lookup returns CDR1 ENHRY and CDR2 SYGVKD. The CDR3 region has the DNA TGTGCCATCAGCATCACCGGGACTAGCGCAGATACGCAGTATTTT. As protein: CAISITGTSADTQYF.

This clonotype has only a few counts. The chain couples TRBV30 to TRBJ2-2; 7 positions agree with TRBD1. V lost 3 bases and J lost 15; bases outside the gene matches: 16. This CDR3 contains 14 residues. Germline CDR1 is GTSNPN and CDR2 is SVGIG (reference sequence). CDR3 nucleotide sequence: TGTGCCTGGAGCGCACTCGTGAAGGATGGACAGGTGTTTTTT. Its protein is CAWSALVKDGQVFF.